This TCR beta chain was retrieved from a study of PD-1 blockade in classical Hodgkin lymphoma. Study results and limitations: Still unresolved is the cause of the repertoire differences, which may be disease activity or prior therapy. Exclusion covered patients beginning nivolumab under 1 year post-ASCT.

Regarding time point: cycle 4 day 1 (C4D1), after 6 weeks of nivolumab. Relapse after autologous stem cell transplantation occurred in every patient, and brentuximab vedotin exposure varied. Best response was recorded as complete response, partial response or progressive disease. Sequenced by immunoSEQ multiplex PCR; TCRdb stores in-frame clones only, minus some. Among just under 45,000 clones listed, less than 75% were seen once. With 3 bases removed from V and 4 bases from J, the gap between germline ends came to 9 bases. The CDR3 covers 13 residues. Germline V gene lookup returns CDR1 SGHRS and CDR2 YFSETQ. In the case of this clone: The target antigen is unknown.

This sample comprised peripheral blood mononuclear cells (PBMCs), obtained before the fourth cycle of nivolumab. This sequence originates from a human donor with classical Hodgkin lymphoma. V is TRBV5-1 and J is TRBJ2-3; D not certain. The DNA of the CDR3 is TGCGCCAGCAGCTCCCCTGGGCCAGATACGCAGTATTTT. This gives the protein CASSSPGPDTQYF.